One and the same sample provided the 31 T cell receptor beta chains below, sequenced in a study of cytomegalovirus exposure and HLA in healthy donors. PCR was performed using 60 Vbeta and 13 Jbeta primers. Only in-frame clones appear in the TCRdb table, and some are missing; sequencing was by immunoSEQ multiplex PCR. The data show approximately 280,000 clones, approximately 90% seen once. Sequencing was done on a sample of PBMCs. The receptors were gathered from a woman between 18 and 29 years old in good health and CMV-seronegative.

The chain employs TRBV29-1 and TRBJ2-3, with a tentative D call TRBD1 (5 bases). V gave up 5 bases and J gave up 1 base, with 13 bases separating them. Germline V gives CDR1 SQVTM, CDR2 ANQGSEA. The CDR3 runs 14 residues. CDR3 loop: CSVNPLGGTDTQYF. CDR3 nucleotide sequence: TGCAGCGTTAACCCCTTAGGGGGCACAGATACGCAGTATTTT.

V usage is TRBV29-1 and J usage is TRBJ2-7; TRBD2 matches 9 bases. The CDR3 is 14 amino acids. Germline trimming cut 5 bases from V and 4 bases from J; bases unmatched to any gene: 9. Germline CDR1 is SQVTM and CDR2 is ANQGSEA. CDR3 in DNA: TGCAGCGTTCGAACCAGACTAGCGGTGTACGAGCAGTACTTC. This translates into CSVRTRLAVYEQYF.

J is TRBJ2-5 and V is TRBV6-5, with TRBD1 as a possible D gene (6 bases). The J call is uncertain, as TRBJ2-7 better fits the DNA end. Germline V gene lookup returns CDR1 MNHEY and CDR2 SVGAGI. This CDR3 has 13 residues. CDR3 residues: CASRRTVSYEQYF. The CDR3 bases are TGTGCCAGCAGACGGACAGTTTCGTACGAGCAGTACTTC.

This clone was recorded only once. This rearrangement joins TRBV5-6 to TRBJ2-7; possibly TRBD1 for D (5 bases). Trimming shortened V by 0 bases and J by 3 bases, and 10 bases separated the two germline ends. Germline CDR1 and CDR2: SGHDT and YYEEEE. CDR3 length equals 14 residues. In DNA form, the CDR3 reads TGTGCCAGCAGCTTGGAATTACAGGTCTACGAGCAGTACTTC. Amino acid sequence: CASSLELQVYEQYF.

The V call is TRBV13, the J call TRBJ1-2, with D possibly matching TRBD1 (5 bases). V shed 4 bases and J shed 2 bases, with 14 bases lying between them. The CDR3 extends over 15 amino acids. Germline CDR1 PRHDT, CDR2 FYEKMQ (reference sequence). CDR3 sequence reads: CASSSRDFVNYGYTF. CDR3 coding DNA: TGTGCCAGCAGCTCCCGGGACTTTGTGAACTATGGCTACACCTTC. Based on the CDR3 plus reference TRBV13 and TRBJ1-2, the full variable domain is AAGVIQSPRHLIKEKRETATLKCYPIPRHDTVYWYQQGPGQDPQFLISFYEKMQSDKGSIPDRFSAQQFSDYHSELNMSSLELGDSALYFCASSSRDFVNYGYTFGSGTRLTVV.

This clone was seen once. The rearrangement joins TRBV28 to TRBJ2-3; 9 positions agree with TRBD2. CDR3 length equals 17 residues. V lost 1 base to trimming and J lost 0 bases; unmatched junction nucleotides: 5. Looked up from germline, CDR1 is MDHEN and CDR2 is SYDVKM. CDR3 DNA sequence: TGTGCCAGCAGTTTATTGGGTAGCGGGAGTAGCACAGATACGCAGTATTTT. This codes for CASSLLGSGSSTDTQYF. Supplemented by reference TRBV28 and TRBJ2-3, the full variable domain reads DVKVTQSSRYLVKRTGEKVFLECVQDMDHENMFWYRQDPGLGLRLIYFSYDVKMKEKGDIPEGYSVSREKKERFSLILESASTNQTSMYLCASSLLGSGSSTDTQYFGPGTRLTVL.

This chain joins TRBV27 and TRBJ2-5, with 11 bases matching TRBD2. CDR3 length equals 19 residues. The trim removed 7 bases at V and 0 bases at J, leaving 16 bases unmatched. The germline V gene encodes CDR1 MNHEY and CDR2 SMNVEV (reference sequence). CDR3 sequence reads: CASTPPGLAAGGYQETQYF. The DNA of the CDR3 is TGTGCCAGCACTCCTCCGGGACTAGCGGCCGGGGGGTACCAAGAGACCCAGTACTTC.

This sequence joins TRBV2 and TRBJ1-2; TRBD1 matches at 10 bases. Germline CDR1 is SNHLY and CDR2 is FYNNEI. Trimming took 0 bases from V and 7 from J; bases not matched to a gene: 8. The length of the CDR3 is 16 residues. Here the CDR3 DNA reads TGTGCCAGCAGTGAAGCTGCGACAGGGGGCGTAAGTGGCTACACCTTC. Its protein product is CASSEAATGGVSGYTF. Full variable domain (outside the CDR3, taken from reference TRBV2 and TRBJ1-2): EPEVTQTPSHQVTQMGQEVILRCVPISNHLYFYWYRQILGQKVEFLVSFYNNEISEKSEIFDDQFSVERPDGSNFTLKIRSTKLEDSAMYFCASSEAATGGVSGYTFGSGTRLTVV.

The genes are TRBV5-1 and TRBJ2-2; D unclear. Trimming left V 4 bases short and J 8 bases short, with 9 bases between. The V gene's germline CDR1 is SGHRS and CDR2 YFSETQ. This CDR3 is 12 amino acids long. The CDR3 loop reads CASSPDSGELFF. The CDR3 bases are TGCGCCAGCAGCCCCGACTCGGGGGAGCTGTTTTTT. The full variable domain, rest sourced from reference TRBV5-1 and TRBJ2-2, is KAGVTQTPRYLIKTRGQQVTLSCSPISGHRSVSWYQQTPGQGLQFLFEYFSETQRNKGNFPGRFSGRQFSNSRSEMNVSTLELGDSALYLCASSPDSGELFFGEGSRLTVL.

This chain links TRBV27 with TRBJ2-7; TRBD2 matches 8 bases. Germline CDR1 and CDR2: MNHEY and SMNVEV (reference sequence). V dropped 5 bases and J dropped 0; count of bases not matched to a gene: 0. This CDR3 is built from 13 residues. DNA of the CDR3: TGTGCCAGCAGTGCGGGGGGCTCCTACGAGCAGTACTTC. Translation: CASSAGGSYEQYF.

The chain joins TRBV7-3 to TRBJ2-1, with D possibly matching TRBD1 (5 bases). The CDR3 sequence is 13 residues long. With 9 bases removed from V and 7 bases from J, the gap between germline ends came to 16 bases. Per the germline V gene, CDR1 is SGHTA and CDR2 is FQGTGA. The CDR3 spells CASGAVDTNEQFF. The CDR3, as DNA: TGTGCCAGTGGGGCAGTGGATACGAATGAGCAGTTCTTC.

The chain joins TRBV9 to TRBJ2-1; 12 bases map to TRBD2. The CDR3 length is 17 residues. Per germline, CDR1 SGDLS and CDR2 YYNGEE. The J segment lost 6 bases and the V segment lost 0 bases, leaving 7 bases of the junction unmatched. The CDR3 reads CASSVDLRLAGANEQFF. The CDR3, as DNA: TGTGCCAGCAGCGTAGACCTACGACTAGCGGGGGCCAATGAGCAGTTCTTC. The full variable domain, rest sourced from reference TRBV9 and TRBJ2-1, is DSGVTQTPKHLITATGQRVTLRCSPRSGDLSVYWYQQSLDQGLQFLIQYYNGEERAKGNILERFSAQQFPDLHSELNLSSLELGDSALYFCASSVDLRLAGANEQFFGPGTRLTVL.

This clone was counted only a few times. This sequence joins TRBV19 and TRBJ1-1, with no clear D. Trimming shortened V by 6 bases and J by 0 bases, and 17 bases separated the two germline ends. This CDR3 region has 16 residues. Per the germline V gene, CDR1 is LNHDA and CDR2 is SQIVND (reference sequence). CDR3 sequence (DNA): TGTGCCAGTAGGCGTGTTGGGCAGAACATGAACACTGAAGCTTTCTTT. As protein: CASRRVGQNMNTEAFF.

Here the CDR3 reads CASSGTSGKYQETQYF. The DNA for the CDR3 is TGCGCCAGCAGTGGGACTAGCGGGAAGTACCAAGAGACCCAGTACTTC. The chain is built from TRBV10-2 and TRBJ2-5; TRBD2 matches 12 bases. CDR1 is WSHSY, CDR2 SAAADI, per germline. Losses at the gene ends were 4 bases for V and 0 bases for J; bases not matched to a gene: 3. The CDR3 loop spans 16 amino acids.

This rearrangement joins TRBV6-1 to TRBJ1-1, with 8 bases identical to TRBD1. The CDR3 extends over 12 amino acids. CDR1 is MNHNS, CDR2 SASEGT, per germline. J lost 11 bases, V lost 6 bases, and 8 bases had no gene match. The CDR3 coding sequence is TGTGCCAGCAGCTTTGGACAGGGTAGGGCTTTCTTT. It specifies CASSFGQGRAFF.

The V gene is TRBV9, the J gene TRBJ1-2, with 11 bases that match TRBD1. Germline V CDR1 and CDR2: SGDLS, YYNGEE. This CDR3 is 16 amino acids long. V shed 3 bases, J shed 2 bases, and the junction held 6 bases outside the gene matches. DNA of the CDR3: TGTGCCAGCAGCGAGCGGGACAGGGGGAGAAACTATGGCTACACCTTC. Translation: CASSERDRGRNYGYTF. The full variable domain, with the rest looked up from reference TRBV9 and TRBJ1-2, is DSGVTQTPKHLITATGQRVTLRCSPRSGDLSVYWYQQSLDQGLQFLIQYYNGEERAKGNILERFSAQQFPDLHSELNLSSLELGDSALYFCASSERDRGRNYGYTFGSGTRLTVV.

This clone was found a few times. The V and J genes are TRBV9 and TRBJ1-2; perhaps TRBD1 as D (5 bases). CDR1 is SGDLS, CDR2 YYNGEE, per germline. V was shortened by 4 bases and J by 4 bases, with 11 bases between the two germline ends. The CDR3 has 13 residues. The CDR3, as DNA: TGTGCCAGCAGCTCCGACAGCCTCTATGGCTACACCTTC. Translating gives CASSSDSLYGYTF.

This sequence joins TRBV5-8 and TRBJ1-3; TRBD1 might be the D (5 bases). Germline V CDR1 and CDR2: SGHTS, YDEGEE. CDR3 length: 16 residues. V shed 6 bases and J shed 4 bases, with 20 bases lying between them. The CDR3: CASTLGGTHRGNTIYF. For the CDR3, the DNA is TGTGCCAGCACCCTGGGGGGGACCCACAGAGGAAACACCATATATTTT.

The CDR3 nucleotides are TGTGCCAGCAGCCAGACAGGGCCCCTAGGGGCCAACGTCCTGACTTTC. Its translation: CASSQTGPLGANVLTF. V is TRBV14 and J is TRBJ2-6; 7 nucleotides line up with TRBD1. J gave up 4 bases and V 3 bases, and 6 bases lay outside the gene matches. This CDR3 comprises 16 residues. Looked up from germline, CDR1 is SGHDN and CDR2 is FVKESK.

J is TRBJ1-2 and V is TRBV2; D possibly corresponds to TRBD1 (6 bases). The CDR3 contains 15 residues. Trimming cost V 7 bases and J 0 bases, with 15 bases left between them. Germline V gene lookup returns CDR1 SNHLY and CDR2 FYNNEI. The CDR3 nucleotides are TGTGCCAGCAAGGGGGGGAAGGGGGCTAACTATGGCTACACCTTC. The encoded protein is CASKGGKGANYGYTF.

The CDR3: CASRLFREAGELFF. In DNA, the CDR3 is TGTGCCAGCAGATTGTTTCGGGAGGCCGGGGAGCTGTTTTTT. The V and J genes are TRBV27 and TRBJ2-2; 7 nucleotides match TRBD2. V gave up 6 bases and J gave up 6 bases; unmatched junction bases: 7. The V gene's germline CDR1 is MNHEY and CDR2 SMNVEV (reference sequence). The CDR3 consists of 14 residues.

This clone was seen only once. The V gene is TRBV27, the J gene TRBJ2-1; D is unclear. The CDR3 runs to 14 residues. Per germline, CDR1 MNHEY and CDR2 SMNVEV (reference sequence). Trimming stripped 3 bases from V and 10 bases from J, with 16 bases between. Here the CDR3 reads CASSFGLVGDEQFF. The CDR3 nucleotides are TGTGCCAGCAGTTTTGGATTGGTGGGCGACGAGCAGTTCTTC.

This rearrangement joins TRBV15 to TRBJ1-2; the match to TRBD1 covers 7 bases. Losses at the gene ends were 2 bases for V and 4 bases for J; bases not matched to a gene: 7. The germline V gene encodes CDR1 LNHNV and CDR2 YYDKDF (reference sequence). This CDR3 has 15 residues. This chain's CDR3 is CATSRPGTAPYGYTF. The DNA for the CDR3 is TGTGCCACCAGCAGACCCGGGACAGCTCCCTATGGCTACACCTTC.

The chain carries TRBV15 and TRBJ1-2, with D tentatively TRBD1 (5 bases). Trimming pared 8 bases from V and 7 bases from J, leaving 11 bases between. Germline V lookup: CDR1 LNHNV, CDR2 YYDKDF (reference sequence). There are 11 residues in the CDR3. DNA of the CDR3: TGTGCCACCCGACAAGGGGTTGGCTACACCTTC. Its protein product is CATRQGVGYTF.

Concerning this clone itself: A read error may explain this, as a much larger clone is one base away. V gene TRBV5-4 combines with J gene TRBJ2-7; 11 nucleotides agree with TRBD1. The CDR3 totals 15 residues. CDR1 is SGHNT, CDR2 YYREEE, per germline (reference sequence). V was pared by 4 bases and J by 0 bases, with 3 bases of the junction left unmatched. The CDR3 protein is CASSVGTGGSYEQYF. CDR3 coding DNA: TGTGCCAGCAGCGTCGGGACAGGGGGCTCCTACGAGCAGTACTTC.

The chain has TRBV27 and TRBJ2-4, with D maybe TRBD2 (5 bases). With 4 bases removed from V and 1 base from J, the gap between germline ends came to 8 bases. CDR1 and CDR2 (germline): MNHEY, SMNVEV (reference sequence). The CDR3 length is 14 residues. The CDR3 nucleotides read TGTGCCAGCAGTTATTCGGGGGCCAAAAACATTCAGTACTTC. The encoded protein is CASSYSGAKNIQYF.

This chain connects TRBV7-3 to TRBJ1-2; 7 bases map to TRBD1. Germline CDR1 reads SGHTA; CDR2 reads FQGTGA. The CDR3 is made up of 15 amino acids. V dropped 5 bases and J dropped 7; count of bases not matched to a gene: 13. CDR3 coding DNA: TGTGCCAGCAGCACGACAGGGAGAATGTCTAGTGGCTACACCTTC. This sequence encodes CASSTTGRMSSGYTF.

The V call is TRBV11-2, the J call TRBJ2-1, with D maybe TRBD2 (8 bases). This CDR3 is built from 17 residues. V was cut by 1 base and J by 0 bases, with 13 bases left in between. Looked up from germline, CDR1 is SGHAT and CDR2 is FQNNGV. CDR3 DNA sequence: TGTGCCAGCAGCTTAGGTAGCGGGGACAGCTCCTACAATGAGCAGTTCTTC. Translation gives CASSLGSGDSSYNEQFF.

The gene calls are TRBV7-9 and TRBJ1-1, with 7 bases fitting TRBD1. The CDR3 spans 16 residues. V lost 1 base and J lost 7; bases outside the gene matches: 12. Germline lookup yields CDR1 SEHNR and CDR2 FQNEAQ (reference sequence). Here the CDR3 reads CASSLVSSGQNFEAFF. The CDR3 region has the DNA TGTGCCAGCAGCTTAGTATCCTCGGGACAGAACTTTGAAGCTTTCTTT. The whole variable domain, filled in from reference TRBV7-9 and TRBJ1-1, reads DTGVSQNPRHKITKRGQNVTFRCDPISEHNRLYWYRQTLGQGPEFLTYFQNEAQLEKSRLLSDRFSAERPKGSFSTLEIQRTEQGDSAMYLCASSLVSSGQNFEAFFGQGTRLTVV.

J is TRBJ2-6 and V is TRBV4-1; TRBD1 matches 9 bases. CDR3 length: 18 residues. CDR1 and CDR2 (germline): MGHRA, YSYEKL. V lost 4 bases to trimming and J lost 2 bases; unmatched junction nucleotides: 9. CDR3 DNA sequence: TGCGCCAGCAGCCCAAGTCCCGGGACAGGGACTGGGGCCAACGTCCTGACTTTC. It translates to CASSPSPGTGTGANVLTF.

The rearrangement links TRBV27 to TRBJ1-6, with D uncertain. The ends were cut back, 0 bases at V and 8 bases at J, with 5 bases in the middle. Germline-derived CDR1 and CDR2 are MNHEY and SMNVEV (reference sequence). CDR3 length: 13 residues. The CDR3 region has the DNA TGTGCCAGCAGTTTATCTTATGATTCACCCCTCCACTTT. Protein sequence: CASSLSYDSPLHF.